What follows describes a single T cell receptor (beta chain). Its antigen remains undetermined. Base qualities are not at hand, and no much larger clone is one base apart. TCRbeta CDR3 regions were amplified from genomic DNA by means of the immunoSEQ Assay, a bias-controlled multiplex PCR. As for how the authors treated the data: Within the assay, amplification of reference gene primers was used to estimate how many nucleated cells each sample contained. To quantify the absolute abundance of each unique TCRbeta CDR3 rearrangement, sequence reads were collapsed and filtered. For each sample, productive Simpson clonality was calculated by taking the square root of Simpson's diversity index across productive rearrangements. The source is immuneACCESS, and TCRdb retained only in-frame sequences with V and J called. Part of the clones is not carried over; for the studies checked, unresolved V genes explain less than half of this, and the remainder is unexplained. The V and J calls and the clone size are those of that table, but D and trimming were determined from the DNA. This sample holds around 300,000 clones; more than 80% were observed only once. Less than 3% of the sample is held by the ten biggest clonotypes.

Whole blood was collected in K2EDTA tubes by collaborating institutions according to the institutions' own protocols. For TCRbeta analysis, collaborators shipped samples as frozen whole blood, isolated PBMCs, or DNA extracted from either of those sample types. Based on the germline V gene, the CDR1 and CDR2 sequences are ENHRY and SYGVKD. A distance of 14 bases separates the germline ends of V and J, which lose 2 bases and 7 bases respectively. The CDR3 sequence holds 14 residues, the cysteine and phenylalanine included. Here the CDR3 DNA is all that survives: 42 bases in frame from base 1. The source of the sample is a study of blood T cell repertoires in COVID-19 (dated by TCRdb to the early 2020s). Broadly, across the study: Samples from collaborators originated in the United States, Italy and Spain and spanned both the acute and convalescent phases of COVID-19. The material from the prospective study consisted of cDNA or gDNA derived from T cells, B-cell-depleted T cells, or PBMCs. The dataset comprised deeply sampled blood TCRbeta repertoires from subjects exposed to, actively infected with, or recovered from COVID-19. A freely available public database, intended as a resource for researchers studying the immune response to SARS-CoV-2, is where the repertoires were released. Samples were obtained from the ongoing ImmuneRACE study (first 160 participants) and from about 1,300 subjects provided by 6 global collaborators. Sample metadata almost always included a de-identified subject ID, COVID-19 status, age in years and sex. Where HLA class I and class II types were available, the types were taken from metadata supplied by the sample provider, not from assay-based typing. Study-level results and caveats: The quantity of clinical and demographic metadata differed by source and by participant and was supplied without curation.

The TCR comes from a woman aged 30 to 39 with active or convalescent COVID-19. The V and J genes are TRBV10-3 and TRBJ1-2; the D gene is perhaps TRBD1, on 5 matching bases. The source material was peripheral blood. The CDR3 amino acid sequence is: CAISETREGGGYTF. The sequence in DNA is TGTGCCATCAGTGAGACCAGGGAGGGTGGTGGCTACACCTTC.